This entry lists 31 T cell receptor beta chains sequenced from one sample in a study of Ad26.COV2.S vaccination and SARS-CoV-2 variants. Noted treatment: roughly 20 received Ad26.COV2.S at low or high dose, single or two shots; several received placebo; per-sample allocation not given. Vaccine and placebo recipients were sampled on day 63 after the first injection. TCRdb's copy holds only in-frame clones and misses some; the assay was immunoSEQ multiplex PCR. Of over 350,000 clones listed, less than 90% are singletons. This specimen was peripheral blood, taken in a trial of Ad26.COV2.S vaccine versus placebo. The receptors stem from a person between 18 and 65 years old who received the Ad26.COV2.S COVID-19 vaccine or a placebo.

This clone came up a few times. This rearrangement joins TRBV6-1 to TRBJ2-3; D assignment may be TRBD1 or TRBD2 (6 bases each). Looked up from germline, CDR1 is MNHNS and CDR2 is SASEGT. The CDR3 runs to 15 residues. V gave up 1 base and J gave up 6 bases, with 14 bases separating them. CDR3 bases: TGTGCCAGCAGTGAAGACACGGGGGCCCCCGATACGCAGTATTTT. It codes for CASSEDTGAPDTQYF.

This chain joins TRBV6-2 or TRBV6-3 and TRBJ2-1; the match to TRBD2 covers 8 bases. CDR1 is MNHEY and CDR2 is SVGEGT in the germline V gene. V shed 6 bases and J 6 bases; nucleotides not matched to a gene: 13. The CDR3 has 16 amino acids. In DNA, the CDR3 is TGTGCCAGCAGCCTTCTACGGGGGGGCTGGGGCAATGAGCAGTTCTTC. It codes for CASSLLRGGWGNEQFF.

The chain recombines TRBV6-2 or TRBV6-3 with TRBJ2-7; 8 bases are shared with TRBD1. The CDR3 is 16 residues long. CDR1 is MNHEY, CDR2 SVGEGT, per germline. The V gene end was trimmed by 1 base and the J gene end by 0 bases; junction bases not matched to a gene: 5. DNA of the CDR3: TGTGCCAGCAGTTACTTTACAGGGGGGAGCTCCTACGAGCAGTACTTC. This gives the protein CASSYFTGGSSYEQYF.

Many counts were recorded for this clone. The chain combines TRBV27 with TRBJ1-1, with unresolved D. Germline assignment: CDR1 MNHEY and CDR2 SMNVEV (reference sequence). Deletions cut 6 bases from V and 1 base from J, with 15 bases between. The CDR3 extends over 15 amino acids. CDR3 region: CASSLNGLRNTEAFF. In nucleotides, the CDR3 is TGTGCCAGCAGCCTCAACGGGCTGCGGAACACTGAAGCTTTCTTT.

The J gene is TRBJ2-3, the V gene TRBV11-2, with 15 bases lining up with TRBD2. The CDR3 is 19 residues long. Germline V gives CDR1 SGHAT, CDR2 FQNNGV. Trimming cost V 5 bases and J 2 bases; bases outside gene matches: 11. Written as DNA, the CDR3 is TGTGCCAGCAGCCAAGACTGGGGACTAGCGGGGGGCTACACAGATACGCAGTATTTT. Translating it yields CASSQDWGLAGGYTDTQYF.

This clone was counted a single time. The V call is TRBV11-2, the J call TRBJ1-2; the D gene is possibly TRBD1 (6 bases). CDR3 length equals 13 residues. Germline CDR1 reads SGHAT; CDR2 reads FQNNGV. V was clipped by 5 bases and J by 7 bases, with 14 bases between them. CDR3 loop: CASSQGQRTGYTF. CDR3 bases: TGTGCCAGCAGCCAAGGACAGCGAACTGGCTACACCTTC.

The J gene is TRBJ2-7, the V gene TRBV27; D perhaps matches TRBD2 (6 bases). CDR3 length: 14 residues. The V gene's germline CDR1 is MNHEY and CDR2 SMNVEV (reference sequence). V lost 5 bases, J lost 0 bases, and 11 bases lay in between. CDR3 in DNA: TGTGCCAGCAGTATCAAGCGGGTCTCCTACGAGCAGTACTTC. Translating it yields CASSIKRVSYEQYF.

The CDR3 sequence is CASSLLGQGAGGEQYF. The CDR3 DNA sequence: TGTGCCAGCAGCTTGCTCGGACAGGGGGCTGGTGGAGAGCAGTACTTC. V is TRBV5-4 and J is TRBJ2-7; 11 bases are shared with TRBD1. The CDR3 covers 16 residues. V lost 1 base and J lost 7; bases outside the gene matches: 10. CDR1 is SGHNT, CDR2 YYREEE, per germline (reference sequence).

The V gene is TRBV24-1, the J gene TRBJ2-1, with 7 bases aligning to TRBD2. CDR3 size: 15 residues. Germline CDR1 KGHDR, CDR2 SFDVKD. Germline trimming cut 2 bases from V and 2 bases from J; bases unmatched to any gene: 2. CDR3 protein: CATSDSRGAYNEQFF. For the CDR3, the DNA is TGTGCCACCAGTGATTCCCGGGGGGCCTACAATGAGCAGTTCTTC.

This clone was seen just once. The chain carries TRBV10-3 and TRBJ1-1, with a possible D match to TRBD1 (5 bases). Trimming left V 10 bases short and J 6 bases short, with 18 bases between. This CDR3 has 13 amino acids. CDR1 and CDR2 (germline): ENHRY, SYGVKD. The CDR3 DNA sequence: TGTGCCACCCCATTGCGCGGGGGAGCTGAAGCTTTCTTT. Amino acid sequence: CATPLRGGAEAFF.

This chain joins TRBV5-1 and TRBJ2-7, with TRBD1 as a possible D gene (6 bases). Germline CDR1 is SGHRS and CDR2 is YFSETQ. The CDR3 consists of 12 residues. The germline V and J ends were trimmed by 7 bases and 4 bases, with 12 bases remaining between them. This chain's CDR3 is CASRGQGYEQYF. DNA of the CDR3: TGCGCCAGCCGTGGCCAGGGGTACGAGCAGTACTTC.

This clone was seen a handful of times. This chain links TRBV7-2 with TRBJ2-7, with D possibly TRBD2 on 5 matching bases. The CDR3 totals 13 residues. The germline V gene has CDR1 SGHTA and CDR2 FQGNSA. Trimming left V 5 bases short and J 3 bases short, with 11 bases between. DNA of the CDR3: TGTGCCAGCAGCGAGGGCCGCGGCTACGAGCAGTACTTC. It is translated as CASSEGRGYEQYF. Complete variable domain (other parts from reference TRBV7-2 and TRBJ2-7): GAGVSQSPSNKVTEKGKDVELRCDPISGHTALYWYRQSLGQGLEFLIYFQGNSAPDKSGLPSDRFSAERTGGSVSTLTIQRTQQEDSAVYLCASSEGRGYEQYFGPGTRLTVT.

The chain recombines TRBV3-1 (or the pseudogene TRBV3-2) with TRBJ1-1, with D perhaps matching TRBD1 (6 bases). This CDR3 spans 16 amino acids. Germline CDR1 reads LGHDT; CDR2 reads YNNKEL (reference sequence). V lost 1 base and J lost 3, with 15 bases in between. The CDR3 region is CASSQGPGEEHTEAFF. CDR3 DNA sequence: TGTGCCAGCAGCCAAGGCCCAGGGGAGGAGCACACTGAAGCTTTCTTT.

This chain links TRBV3-1 (or the pseudogene TRBV3-2) with TRBJ1-5; D may be TRBD1 (6 bases). The CDR3 length is 14 residues. Germline CDR1 and CDR2: LGHDT and YNNKEL (reference sequence). The germline V and J ends were trimmed by 4 bases and 2 bases, with 9 bases remaining between them. The CDR3 bases are TGTGCCAGCAGCCCGCACAGGGGCAATCAGCCCCAGCATTTT. Protein sequence: CASSPHRGNQPQHF.

CDR3 amino acids: CASSSSGGATDTQYF. CDR3 bases: TGTGCCAGCAGTTCTAGCGGGGGGGCCACAGATACGCAGTATTTT. The V gene is TRBV6-2 or TRBV6-3, the J gene TRBJ2-3, with 12 bases matching TRBD2. V shed 4 bases, J shed 2 bases, and the junction held 1 base outside the gene matches. This CDR3 region has 15 residues. Germline V gives CDR1 MNHEY, CDR2 SVGEGT.

CDR3 amino acids: CASPEGRTPYGYTF. CDR3 DNA sequence: TGTGCCAGCCCCGAAGGAAGAACCCCCTATGGCTACACCTTC. This chain joins TRBV21-1 and TRBJ1-2. TRBV21-1 is deemed a pseudogene. The CDR3 extends over 14 amino acids.

The rearrangement uses TRBV6-2 or TRBV6-3 and TRBJ1-1; D is undetermined. CDR3 length: 12 amino acids. Germline-derived CDR1 and CDR2 are MNHEY and SVGEGT. Trimming left V 5 bases short and J 0 bases short, with 4 bases between. CDR3 loop: CASSVLNTEAFF. CDR3 bases: TGTGCCAGCAGTGTACTGAACACTGAAGCTTTCTTT.

This clone occurred a few times. The V and J genes are TRBV5-1 and TRBJ1-4; D not resolved. The CDR3 sequence is 14 residues long. V was cut by 0 bases and J by 2 bases, with 5 bases left in between. Germline V gives CDR1 SGHRS, CDR2 YFSETQ. This CDR3 is CASSLGGTNEKLFF. The CDR3 nucleotides read TGCGCCAGCAGCTTGGGCGGGACTAATGAAAAACTGTTTTTT.

The rearrangement joins TRBV4-1 to TRBJ2-1, with 10 bases fitting TRBD2. The V segment lost 3 bases and the J segment 3 bases; nucleotides outside the gene matches: 5. This CDR3 region has 16 residues. Per the germline V gene, CDR1 is MGHRA and CDR2 is YSYEKL. The CDR3 spells CASSHPGTSVYNEQFF. Here the CDR3 DNA reads TGCGCCAGCAGCCATCCCGGGACTAGCGTCTACAATGAGCAGTTCTTC.

The rearrangement uses TRBV3-1 (or the pseudogene TRBV3-2) and TRBJ2-5; D unresolved. The CDR3 contains 14 residues. Germline V lookup: CDR1 LGHDT, CDR2 YNNKEL (reference sequence). Trimming removed 0 bases from V and 5 bases from J, with 10 bases in between. The CDR3 DNA reads TGTGCCAGCAGCCAAGATGGGGTATTGGAGACCCAGTACTTC. Its translation: CASSQDGVLETQYF.

The chain links TRBV4-1 to TRBJ2-5, with D perhaps assigned TRBD1 or TRBD2 (5 bases each). Germline-derived CDR1 and CDR2 are MGHRA and YSYEKL. Between the trimmed V and J ends, which lost 1 base and 8 bases, there was a span of 14 bases. This CDR3 comprises 14 residues. The CDR3, as DNA: TGCGCCAGCAGCCAAGTATTCAGGGAGAAAACCCAGTACTTC. This gives the protein CASSQVFREKTQYF.

The gene calls are TRBV6-1 and TRBJ1-2, with unresolved D. Per the germline V gene, CDR1 is MNHNS and CDR2 is SASEGT. V was clipped by 1 base and J by 8 bases, with 14 bases between them. This CDR3 is built from 14 residues. The CDR3 DNA is TGTGCCAGCAGTGAAGAACGCTGGGTTTGGGGCTACACCTTC. It translates to CASSEERWVWGYTF.

The chain uses TRBV6-5 and TRBJ1-5; no clear D gene. This CDR3 comprises 13 residues. Germline CDR1 is MNHEY and CDR2 is SVGAGI. V shed 4 bases and J shed 4 bases, with 8 bases lying between them. In DNA, the CDR3 is TGTGCCAGCAGTTTCCTCCAAAATCAGCCCCAGCATTTT. Its protein is CASSFLQNQPQHF.

CDR3 amino acids: CASSYSSLGESEQYF. The DNA for the CDR3 is TGTGCCAGCAGTTACTCCAGCCTCGGGGAGAGCGAGCAGTACTTC. The V call is TRBV6-5, the J call TRBJ2-7, with D perhaps TRBD2 (5 bases). Trimming took off 0 bases at V and 6 bases at J, with 15 bases between the two ends. CDR1 MNHEY and CDR2 SVGAGI come from the germline V gene. The CDR3 length is 15 residues.

This clone was detected only once. The genes are TRBV7-9 and TRBJ2-7; 8 nucleotides line up with TRBD2. V gave up 5 bases and J gave up 8 bases; unmatched junction bases: 23. The length of the CDR3 is 18 residues. Germline assignment: CDR1 SEHNR and CDR2 FQNEAQ (reference sequence). CDR3 sequence: CASSHQSRGGLAYDKQYF. The CDR3, as DNA: TGTGCCAGCAGCCACCAGAGCAGGGGAGGACTAGCCTACGATAAGCAGTACTTC.

V usage is TRBV19 and J usage is TRBJ2-2; D may be TRBD2 (5 bases). This CDR3 has 14 amino acids. Trimming took off 3 bases at V and 4 bases at J, with 9 bases between the two ends. Germline V gene lookup returns CDR1 LNHDA and CDR2 SQIVND (reference sequence). Here the CDR3 reads CASSIPGLTGELFF. The DNA for the CDR3 is TGTGCCAGTAGTATTCCAGGACTCACCGGGGAGCTGTTTTTT.

The chain uses TRBV7-2 and TRBJ2-3; D remains unclear. With 3 bases removed from V and 2 bases from J, the gap between germline ends came to 9 bases. This CDR3 is built from 14 residues. Germline assignment: CDR1 SGHTA and CDR2 FQGNSA. The CDR3 sequence: CASSLPTITDTQYF. The CDR3 DNA follows: TGTGCCAGCAGCTTGCCAACGATCACAGATACGCAGTATTTT. Combining the CDR3 with reference TRBV7-2 and TRBJ2-3 gives the whole variable domain GAGVSQSPSNKVTEKGKDVELRCDPISGHTALYWYRQSLGQGLEFLIYFQGNSAPDKSGLPSDRFSAERTGGSVSTLTIQRTQQEDSAVYLCASSLPTITDTQYFGPGTRLTVL.

The chain links TRBV10-3 to TRBJ2-5; possible D gene TRBD2, 5 bases. The CDR3 spans 14 residues. CDR1 and CDR2 from the germline V gene are ENHRY and SYGVKD. V was cut by 4 bases and J by 7 bases, with 16 bases left in between. CDR3 region: CAISGLGSAATQYF. CDR3 in DNA: TGTGCCATCAGTGGTCTTGGGTCAGCGGCGACCCAGTACTTC.

In the case of this clone: Other DNA sequences in the same sample also yield this CDR3. The chain joins TRBV18 to TRBJ1-1; D is unresolved. The germline CDR1 and CDR2 sequences are KGHSH and LQKENI. The V and J ends lost 1 base and 2 bases respectively, with 5 bases between them. The CDR3 contains 13 residues. The CDR3 nucleotides are TGTGCCAGCTCACCACAAGAAAACACTGAAGCTTTCTTT. This sequence encodes CASSPQENTEAFF.

J is TRBJ2-5 and V is TRBV25-1; 8 bases align to TRBD1. Germline V gives CDR1 MGHDK, CDR2 SYGVNS. The V segment lost 1 base and the J segment 4 bases; nucleotides outside the gene matches: 2. This CDR3 region has 14 residues. The CDR3 nucleotides are TGTGCCAGCAGTGAATGGCAGGGGGCAGAGACCCAGTACTTC. This gives the protein CASSEWQGAETQYF.

The V gene is TRBV2, the J gene TRBJ2-7; the match to TRBD2 covers 8 bases. CDR3 length: 14 residues. V lost 4 bases to trimming and J lost 4 bases; unmatched junction nucleotides: 6. From germline, CDR1 is SNHLY and CDR2 FYNNEI. CDR3 sequence reads: CASSVGSGEYEQYF. CDR3 nucleotides: TGTGCCAGCAGTGTGGGTAGCGGGGAGTACGAGCAGTACTTC.